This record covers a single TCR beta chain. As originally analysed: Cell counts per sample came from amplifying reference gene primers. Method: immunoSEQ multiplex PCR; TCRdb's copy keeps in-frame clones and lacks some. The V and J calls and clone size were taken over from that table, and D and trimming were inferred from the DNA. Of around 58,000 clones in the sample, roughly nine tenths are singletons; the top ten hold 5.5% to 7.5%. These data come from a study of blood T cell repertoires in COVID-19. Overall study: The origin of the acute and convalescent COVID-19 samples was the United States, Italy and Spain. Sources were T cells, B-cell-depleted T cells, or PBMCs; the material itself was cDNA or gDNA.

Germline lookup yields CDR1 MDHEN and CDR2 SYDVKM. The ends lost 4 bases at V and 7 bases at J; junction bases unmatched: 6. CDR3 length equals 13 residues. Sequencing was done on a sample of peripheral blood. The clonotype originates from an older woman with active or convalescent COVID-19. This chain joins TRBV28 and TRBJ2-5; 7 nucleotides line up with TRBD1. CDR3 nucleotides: TGTGCCAGCAGTTCAGGACAGGTCGGGACCCAGTACTTC. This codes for CASSSGQVGTQYF.